This T cell receptor beta chain comes out of a study of blood T cell repertoires in COVID-19. This CDR3 region has 13 residues. Germline assignment: CDR1 LGHDT and CDR2 YNNKEL (reference sequence). V was clipped by 0 bases and J by 8 bases, with 10 bases between them. The method was immunoSEQ multiplex PCR; TCRdb's version includes in-frame clones alone and lacks a portion of them. The sample contains approximately 220,000 clones, 80% to 85% of which appear only once. The TCR comes from a woman aged 55-69 years with acute or convalescent COVID-19. The sample was peripheral blood. The V and J genes are TRBV3-1 (or the pseudogene TRBV3-2) and TRBJ1-1, with D possibly TRBD1 on 5 matching bases. The DNA of the CDR3 is TGTGCCAGCAGCCAAGATATAAGGGGCGAAGCTTTCTTT. Translation gives CASSQDIRGEAFF.